This TCR beta chain was documented in a study of PD-1 blockade in classical Hodgkin lymphoma. Whole-study results and caveats: CD8+ TCR diversity did not rise significantly by C4D1, unlike CD4+. Repertoire differences lack defined causes, possibly disease activity or prior therapy.

V dropped 3 bases and J dropped 3; count of bases not matched to a gene: 16. CDR1 and CDR2 (germline): SGHAT, FQNNGV. The CDR3 has 18 amino acids. A note on this clone: Its cognate antigen is unknown.

Clones were read by immunoSEQ multiplex PCR, and TCRdb kept only the in-frame ones, dropping some. This table holds 72,000 or so clones, about 92% found once. Every patient had relapsed following autologous stem cell transplantation, and cohorts differed in brentuximab vedotin exposure. The J gene is TRBJ2-7, the V gene TRBV11-2; 8 bases agree with TRBD1. The TCR comes from a human donor with classical Hodgkin lymphoma. The sequencing used peripheral blood mononuclear cells (PBMCs), collected at baseline. Written as DNA, the CDR3 is TGTGCCAGCAGCTTTACGCCGCAGGGGGCAATCGGATACTACGAGCAGTACTTC. This codes for CASSFTPQGAIGYYEQYF.